This TCR beta chain was captured in a study of T-cell memory formation after mild COVID-19. Across the study: Largely, the TCR clusters proved donor specific. Study results and caveats: For second-wave clones that peaked at day 37, SARS-CoV-2 specificity went unverified. Clones that contracted from day 15 to 85 had balanced CD4/CD8; later expanders were CD4+ biased.

TCR alpha and TCR beta cDNA libraries carrying sample barcodes and UMIs came from 5'RACE with constant-segment primers. TCRdb itself ran the 5' RACE reads through MiXCR, one entry per CDR3 protein. In the table there are 50,000 to 70,000 distinct CDR3 sequences, more than 9% of which are singletons. This clonotype was picked up a small number of times. Its target is not known. The CDR3 covers 16 residues. Germline V lookup: CDR1 DFQATT, CDR2 SNEGSKA (reference sequence). Trimming removed 0 bases from V and 0 bases from J, with 12 bases in between. This TCR derives from a man between 18 and 35 years old who had mild COVID-19 (a few samples of this study predate the infection). Cell type and time point are not known. Source material: PBMCs or a T cell subset sorted from them (not recorded which). The rearrangement joins TRBV20-1 to TRBJ2-4; no clear D gene. The CDR3 bases are TGCAGTGCTAGAGATCCCATGTCGCTAGCCAAAAACATTCAGTACTTC. Protein product: CSARDPMSLAKNIQYF.